A selection of T cell receptor beta chains follows, all from one sample in a study of cytomegalovirus exposure and HLA in healthy donors. Here immunoSEQ multiplex PCR was the method, and the copy in TCRdb shows in-frame clones only, minus some. The sample lists approximately 150,000 clones; approximately 73% were seen once. Material for sequencing was PBMCs. All receptors come from a woman between 18 and 29 years old in good health and CMV-seronegative. Each CDR3 is given with its conserved first and last residue.

TRBV19	TRBJ2-1	15	CASSIESSGRREQFF
TRBV6-5	TRBJ2-7	13	CASTAGGSYEQYF
TRBV10-1	TRBJ1-3	15	CASSESGGIGNTIYF
TRBV6-5	TRBJ2-5	14	CASSLTSGGPEVYF
TRBV5-1	TRBJ2-5	13	CASSVIPGETQYF
TRBV11-2	TRBJ2-7	13	CASSVRSGDEQYF
TRBV5-1	TRBJ2-2	16	CASTNRDRSHTGELFF
TRBV2	TRBJ1-3	13	CASKDSSGNTIYF
TRBV6-5	TRBJ2-7	14	CASSYPGTGDEQYF
TRBV7-2	TRBJ1-2	16	CASSQMGQGENYGYTF